The 19 T cell receptor beta chains given below trace back to one sample, sequenced in a study of molecular identifiers for immune sequencing clone quantification. TCRdb used MiXCR to reprocess the PCR reads, holding one entry per CDR3 protein. Of some 580,000 distinct CDR3 sequences in the sample, approximately 24% were seen once. The sequencing input was naive CD8+ T cells from blood, with Jurkat cell RNA spiked in. The subset is: FACS-sorted CD8+CD4-CCR7+CD45RA+ naive T cells. Receptor source: a human donor in good health. Some libraries in this study had Jurkat cell RNA spiked in.

In this sample, this clonotype turned up a few times. The V gene is TRBV18, the J gene TRBJ2-1; D is perhaps TRBD2 (6 bases). CDR3 size: 16 residues. Between the trimmed V and J ends, which lost 5 bases and 7 bases, there was a span of 21 bases. Germline V lookup: CDR1 KGHSH, CDR2 LQKENI. The CDR3 sequence is CASSTTVSGKINEQFF. In DNA form, the CDR3 reads TGTGCCAGCTCAACGACAGTTAGCGGAAAAATAAATGAGCAGTTCTTC.

This clonotype was seen repeatedly, ten times or more. The chain is built from TRBV29-1 and TRBJ1-1; weak D call: TRBD1 (6 bases). The CDR3 is 14 residues long. V was clipped by 6 bases and J by 0 bases, with 14 bases between them. The V gene's germline CDR1 is SQVTM and CDR2 ANQGSEA. In nucleotides, the CDR3 is TGCAGCGTGACAGATAGGGGGGTGAACACTGAAGCTTTCTTT. Encoded protein: CSVTDRGVNTEAFF.

In regard to this clonotype: One end of the junction is discordant with germline, which a read error may explain. The chain employs TRBV13 and TRBJ2-1; D gene unclear. The CDR3 loop spans 13 amino acids. Germline CDR1 and CDR2: PRHDT and FYEKMQ (reference sequence). The CDR3 DNA reads TGTGCCTGCAGCTTAGGCTCGTCCTATGAGCAGTTCTTC. Translating it yields CACSLGSSYEQFF.

This clonotype was seen a handful of times. This chain uses TRBV2 with TRBJ2-6, with no clear D. The CDR3 has 14 residues. V lost 7 bases, J lost 0 bases, and 7 bases lay in between. Germline-derived CDR1 and CDR2 are SNHLY and FYNNEI. The CDR3 DNA reads TGTGCCAGCATGACGTACTCTGGGGCCAACGTCCTGACTTTC. Translated: CASMTYSGANVLTF. Combining the CDR3 with reference TRBV2 and TRBJ2-6 gives the whole variable domain EPEVTQTPSHQVTQMGQEVILRCVPISNHLYFYWYRQILGQKVEFLVSFYNNEISEKSEIFDDQFSVERPDGSNFTLKIRSTKLEDSAMYFCASMTYSGANVLTFGAGSRLTVL.

In this sample, this clonotype turned up a few times. The genes are TRBV2 and TRBJ2-1, with 7 bases identical to TRBD1. V shed 4 bases and J 0 bases; nucleotides not matched to a gene: 6. Germline CDR1 reads SNHLY; CDR2 reads FYNNEI. The CDR3 length is 16 residues. The CDR3 spells CASSVTGVSSYNEQFF. The CDR3 nucleotides read TGTGCCAGCAGTGTTACAGGGGTCAGCTCCTACAATGAGCAGTTCTTC.

Comment on this clonotype: It may be a read error: a sequence one base away is much more abundant. No conserved phenylalanine or tryptophan is present at the end of the CDR3, so a read error is the likely explanation. The DNA is left out, because the CDR3 cannot be placed on it with certainty; the CDR3 is given as TCRdb lists it. The chain joins TRBV4-3 to TRBJ2-4. CDR1 and CDR2 from the germline V gene are LGHNA and YSLEER. 10 amino acids form the CDR3, both terminal residues included. Here the CDR3 reads CASSHSGRYC.

The chain has TRBV4-3 and TRBJ2-1, with D unclear. The germline V gene encodes CDR1 LGHNA and CDR2 YSLEER. The length of the CDR3 is 15 residues. The V end lost 0 bases, the J end lost 2 bases, and 8 bases lay between the germline ends. The CDR3 DNA sequence: TGCGCCAGCAGCCAAGATTGGTCGACCTACAATGAGCAGTTCTTC. Translating gives CASSQDWSTYNEQFF.

In this sample, this clonotype turned up once. The chain combines TRBV9 with TRBJ2-1, with D perhaps matching TRBD2 (7 bases). V lost 7 bases, J lost 10 bases, and 18 bases lay in between. Germline values: CDR1 SGDLS, CDR2 YYNGEE. The CDR3 has 13 residues. CDR3 loop: CASGDGGAGEQFF. The CDR3 DNA reads as TGTGCCAGCGGTGATGGGGGGGCCGGGGAGCAGTTCTTC.

This clonotype was observed a few times. Here the CDR3 reads CASSLVTGSEQFF. In nucleotides, the CDR3 is TGTGCCAGCAGCTTGGTGACAGGGTCTGAGCAGTTCTTC. The V gene is TRBV11-2, the J gene TRBJ2-1; 7 bases map to TRBD1. Germline-derived CDR1 and CDR2 are SGHAT and FQNNGV. The CDR3 spans 13 residues. The trim removed 3 bases at V and 9 bases at J, leaving 5 bases unmatched.

Concerning this clonotype itself: Since a much larger clone is just one base distant, this may be a read error. V gene TRBV6-6 combines with J gene TRBJ2-5; the D gene could be TRBD1 or TRBD2 (6 bases each). The CDR3 length is 16 residues. Germline values: CDR1 MNHNY, CDR2 SVGAGI (reference sequence). Trimming cost V 8 bases and J 5 bases, with 24 bases left between them. The CDR3 loop is CASGGGGVMSGETQYF. The CDR3 DNA follows: TGTGCCAGCGGAGGGGGAGGCGTAATGTCGGGGGAGACCCAGTACTTC.

This clonotype occurred a few times. J is TRBJ1-2 and V is TRBV28, with D perhaps matching TRBD1 (5 bases). The V end lost 0 bases, the J end lost 6 bases, and 14 bases lay between the germline ends. CDR3 length equals 15 residues. Germline V lookup: CDR1 MDHEN, CDR2 SYDVKM. CDR3 nucleotide sequence: TGTGCCAGCAGTTTATGGACAGAGGGTTCGCATGGCTACACCTTC. Amino acid sequence: CASSLWTEGSHGYTF.

This clonotype was found a few times. As the CDR3 is not closed by the conserved phenylalanine or tryptophan, this likely results from a read error. The V call is TRBV13, the J call TRBJ2-5, with D unclear. The germline gives CDR1 PRHDT, CDR2 FYEKMQ (reference sequence). The germline V and J ends were trimmed by 5 bases and 0 bases, with 7 bases remaining between them. The CDR3 has 13 amino acids. The CDR3 nucleotides read TGTGCCAGCAGCCCTATGAACCAAGAGACCCAGTACCTC. The encoded protein is CASSPMNQETQYL.

This clonotype was recorded at least ten times. The chain has TRBV5-6 and TRBJ2-7; 8 bases line up with TRBD1. V dropped 6 bases and J dropped 3; count of bases not matched to a gene: 5. The CDR3 covers 13 residues. The germline V gene encodes CDR1 SGHDT and CDR2 YYEEEE. CDR3: CASIADRGYEQYF. The CDR3 nucleotides are TGTGCCAGCATCGCCGACAGGGGCTACGAGCAGTACTTC.

This clonotype was counted at least ten times. This rearrangement joins TRBV29-1 to TRBJ2-7, with D perhaps matching TRBD2 (5 bases). Trimming took 1 base from V and 2 from J, leaving 15 bases between them. Germline CDR1 is SQVTM and CDR2 is ANQGSEA. CDR3 length: 15 residues. The CDR3 bases are TGCAGCGTTGAAGCCGCCACGGAGGCGACCTACGAGCAGTACTTC. It translates to CSVEAATEATYEQYF.

This clonotype appeared a few times. The rearrangement links TRBV15 to TRBJ2-7; D may be TRBD1 (6 bases). Trimming took 1 base from V and 2 from J, leaving 12 bases between them. Germline V gene data show CDR1 as LNHNV and CDR2 as YYDKDF (reference sequence). The CDR3 runs 15 residues. The CDR3 sequence is CATSRAWGPPYEQYF. CDR3 DNA: TGTGCCACCAGCAGAGCGTGGGGGCCTCCCTACGAGCAGTACTTC.

This clonotype was seen a few times. In DNA form, the CDR3 reads TGTGCCACCAGCAGAGGCGGGACAGCGTCCTACGAGCAGTACTTC. It encodes CATSRGGTASYEQYF. The chain joins TRBV15 to TRBJ2-7, with a weak D call TRBD1 (7 bases). The CDR3 runs 15 residues. Per the germline V gene, CDR1 is LNHNV and CDR2 is YYDKDF (reference sequence). V was trimmed by 1 base and J by 1 base, leaving 11 bases between them.

Remarks on this clonotype: This may arise from a read error, as a much more abundant clone is one base away. The gene calls are TRBV7-2 and TRBJ2-7, with D maybe TRBD2 (6 bases). The CDR3 contains 14 residues. CDR1 is SGHTA, CDR2 FQGNSA, per germline. The V gene lost 7 bases and the J gene lost 0 bases, with 13 bases spanning the gap. CDR3: CASIPGERSYEQYF. DNA for the CDR3: TGTGCCAGCATCCCGGGGGAGCGCTCCTACGAGCAGTACTTC.

The rearrangement links TRBV27 to TRBJ2-1, with TRBD2 matching 14 bases. Germline V gene lookup returns CDR1 MNHEY and CDR2 SMNVEV (reference sequence). The V segment lost 10 bases and the J segment 11 bases; nucleotides outside the gene matches: 7. The CDR3 covers 13 residues. CDR3 bases: TGTGCCACCTTCGGACTAGCGGGGGGCCAGCAGTTCTTC. Protein: CATFGLAGGQQFF.

This chain uses TRBV3-1 with TRBJ2-7; no clear D gene. Germline V gives CDR1 LGHDT, CDR2 YNNKEL (reference sequence). V lost 1 base and J 2 bases, leaving 9 bases between the germline ends. This CDR3 spans 14 amino acids. CDR3 in DNA: TGTGCCAGCAGCCAAGGTGACTGGACCTACGAGCAGTACTTC. Amino acid sequence: CASSQGDWTYEQYF.